This TCR beta chain was captured in a study of shared clonotypes between healthy human individuals. Produced via immunoSEQ multiplex PCR; TCRdb's table is partial and in-frame only. Found here are roughly 1,500,000 clones, approximately 98.5% of them singletons; the top ten hold over 0.3%. From germline, CDR1 is MDHEN and CDR2 SYDVKM. Trimming removed 4 bases at V and 7 bases at J, with 19 bases between. The length of the CDR3 is 16 residues. The clonotype originates from a man younger than 45 in good health. The sample was naive CD4+ T cells sorted from blood. Sample subset: CD45RA+ positively selected. The chain is built from TRBV28 and TRBJ2-2, with D perhaps TRBD1 (5 bases). The CDR3 here is CASSCGPDTRCGELFF. Here the CDR3 DNA reads TGTGCCAGCAGTTGTGGCCCGGACACTCGTTGCGGGGAGCTGTTTTTT.